A single sample is the source of the 10 T cell receptor beta chains below, sequenced in a study of blood T cell repertoires in COVID-19 (dated by TCRdb to about 2020). Receptor libraries were prepared by the immunoSEQ multiplex PCR assay. The immuneACCESS repertoire file appears here via TCRdb, limited to in-frame rearrangements. These files lack a portion of the clones; in checked studies, under half of the deficit traces to unresolved V genes, and the cause of the others is not known. The sample table records 150,000 or so clones; roughly 80% of these occur just once. The ten most abundant clones make up around 10% of the sample. Material: peripheral blood. The origin of the receptors is a woman aged 55 to 70 with COVID-19, enrolled during active disease.

The chain uses TRBV23-1 and TRBJ1-2, with TRBD1 matching 8 bases. TRBV23-1 is designated an ORF whose function remains uncertain. This CDR3 is 13 amino acids long. The V gene end was trimmed by 7 bases and the J gene end by 7 bases; junction bases not matched to a gene: 8. The CDR3 is CASNPRTGTGYTF. DNA for the CDR3: TGCGCCAGCAACCCACGGACAGGGACTGGCTACACCTTC.

The J gene is TRBJ1-2, the V gene TRBV11-3, with TRBD1 matching over 8 bases. Losses at the gene ends were 5 bases for V and 3 bases for J; bases not matched to a gene: 8. From germline, CDR1 is SGHNT and CDR2 YENEEA. The CDR3 is made up of 15 amino acids. The CDR3 sequence: CASSLGTGRHYGYTF. The CDR3 DNA reads as TGTGCCAGCAGCCTCGGGACAGGTCGGCACTATGGCTACACCTTC.

This clone has just a few counts. This rearrangement joins TRBV9 to TRBJ2-3, with a tentative D call TRBD2 (5 bases). The CDR3 has 13 amino acids. V was pared by 4 bases and J by 4 bases, with 10 bases between. The V gene's germline CDR1 is SGDLS and CDR2 YYNGEE. Here the CDR3 reads CASSPGGPDTQYF. The CDR3 bases are TGTGCCAGCAGCCCAGGAGGCCCAGATACGCAGTATTTT.

The chain couples TRBV5-1 to TRBJ1-2, with 8 bases fitting TRBD1. The CDR3 length is 14 residues. The V and J ends lost 8 bases and 8 bases, in that order; junction bases with no gene match: 14. The germline V gene has CDR1 SGHRS and CDR2 YFSETQ. As DNA, the CDR3 is TGCGCCAGTCGACCGGACAGGGACTTGGGGGGCTACACCTTC. It translates to CASRPDRDLGGYTF.

The gene calls are TRBV2 and TRBJ1-5, with D maybe TRBD1 (5 bases). The CDR3 runs 13 residues. The germline V gene encodes CDR1 SNHLY and CDR2 FYNNEI. V gave up 6 bases and J gave up 7 bases, with 13 bases separating them. The CDR3 DNA sequence: TGTGCCAGCAGATGGGGGGAGAGCCAGCCCCAGCATTTT. Its translation is CASRWGESQPQHF.

This chain links TRBV6-5 with TRBJ2-1, with 7 bases aligning to TRBD2. The CDR3 consists of 16 residues. The V segment lost 0 bases and the J segment 4 bases; nucleotides outside the gene matches: 6. Per germline, CDR1 MNHEY and CDR2 SVGAGI. CDR3 sequence: CASSYSGLAAYNEQFF. CDR3 DNA: TGTGCCAGCAGTTACTCGGGGCTAGCGGCGTACAATGAGCAGTTCTTC.

The chain combines TRBV5-5 with TRBJ1-2; 7 bases agree with TRBD1. Germline V CDR1 and CDR2: SGHKS, YYEKEE (reference sequence). The trim removed 0 bases at V and 7 bases at J, leaving 3 bases unmatched. This CDR3 is 13 amino acids long. CDR3 DNA: TGTGCCAGCAGCTTGGAGGGGGCCGGTGGCTACACCTTC. Protein sequence: CASSLEGAGGYTF.

The chain links TRBV18 to TRBJ1-3, with a possible D match to TRBD1 (5 bases). The CDR3 has 12 residues. Germline CDR1 and CDR2: KGHSH and LQKENI. Between the trimmed V and J ends, which lost 5 bases and 5 bases, there was a span of 7 bases. The CDR3 here is CASSSDRNTIYF. Here the CDR3 DNA reads TGTGCCAGCTCATCGGACAGAAACACCATATATTTT.

This rearrangement joins TRBV20-1 to TRBJ1-3, with D unresolved. The germline gives CDR1 DFQATT, CDR2 SNEGSKA (reference sequence). Trimming cost V 6 bases and J 0 bases, with 12 bases left between them. The length of the CDR3 is 14 residues. For the CDR3, the DNA is TGCAGTGCCAGTGGACTTTCCTCTGGAAACACCATATATTTT. It yields the protein CSASGLSSGNTIYF.

The chain recombines TRBV5-1 with TRBJ2-5, with a weak D call TRBD2 (5 bases). Between the trimmed V and J ends, which lost 0 bases and 5 bases, there was a span of 14 bases. Germline CDR1 is SGHRS and CDR2 is YFSETQ. The CDR3 spans 15 residues. The CDR3 nucleotides are TGCGCCAGCAGCTTGGAGTCAGGACTTTGGGAGACCCAGTACTTC. Encoded protein: CASSLESGLWETQYF. Drawing the rest from reference TRBV5-1 and TRBJ2-5, the complete variable domain is KAGVTQTPRYLIKTRGQQVTLSCSPISGHRSVSWYQQTPGQGLQFLFEYFSETQRNKGNFPGRFSGRQFSNSRSEMNVSTLELGDSALYLCASSLESGLWETQYFGPGTRLLVL.